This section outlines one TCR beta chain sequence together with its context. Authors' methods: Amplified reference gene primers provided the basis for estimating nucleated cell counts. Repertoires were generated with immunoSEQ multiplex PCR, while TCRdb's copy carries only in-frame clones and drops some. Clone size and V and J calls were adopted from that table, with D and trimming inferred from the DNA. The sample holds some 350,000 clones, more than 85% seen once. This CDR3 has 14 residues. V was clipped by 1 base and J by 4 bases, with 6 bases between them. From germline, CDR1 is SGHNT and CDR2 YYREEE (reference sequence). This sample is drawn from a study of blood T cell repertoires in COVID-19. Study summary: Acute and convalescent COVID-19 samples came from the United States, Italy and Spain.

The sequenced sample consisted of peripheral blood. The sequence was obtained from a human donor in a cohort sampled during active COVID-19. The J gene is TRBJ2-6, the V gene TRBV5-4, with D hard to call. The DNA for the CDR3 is TGTGCCAGCAGCTTGATATCCGGGGCCAACGTCCTGACTTTC. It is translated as CASSLISGANVLTF.